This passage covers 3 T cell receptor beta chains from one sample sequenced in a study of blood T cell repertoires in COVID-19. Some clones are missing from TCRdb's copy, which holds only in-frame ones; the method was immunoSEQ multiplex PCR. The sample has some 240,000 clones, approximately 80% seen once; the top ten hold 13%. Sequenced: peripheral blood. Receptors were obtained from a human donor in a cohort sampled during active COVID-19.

The CDR3 nucleotides are TGCAGTGCTAGTGAAACCGGGACTAGAGGGTACAATGAGCAGTTCTTC. This sequence encodes CSASETGTRGYNEQFF. The chain is built from TRBV20-1 and TRBJ2-1, with 8 nucleotides matching TRBD2. The CDR3 covers 16 residues. The V gene's germline CDR1 is DFQATT and CDR2 SNEGSKA (reference sequence). V lost 3 bases to trimming and J lost 4 bases; unmatched junction nucleotides: 11.

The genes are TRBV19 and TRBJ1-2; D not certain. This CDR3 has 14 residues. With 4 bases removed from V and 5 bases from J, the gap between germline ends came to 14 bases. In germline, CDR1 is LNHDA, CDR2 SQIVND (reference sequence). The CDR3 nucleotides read TGTGCCAGTAGTAGGAGGGTAGAGGGATATGGCTACACCTTC. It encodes CASSRRVEGYGYTF.

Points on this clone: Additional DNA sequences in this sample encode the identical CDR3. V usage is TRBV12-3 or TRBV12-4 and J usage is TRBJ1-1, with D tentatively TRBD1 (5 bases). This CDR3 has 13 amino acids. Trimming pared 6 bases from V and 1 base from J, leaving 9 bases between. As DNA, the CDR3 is TGTGCCAGCAGCCTCCAGGGGAACACTGAAGCTTTCTTT. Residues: CASSLQGNTEAFF.